A selection of T cell receptor beta chains follows, all from one sample in a study of cytomegalovirus exposure and HLA in healthy donors. Here immunoSEQ multiplex PCR was the method, and the copy in TCRdb shows in-frame clones only, minus some. The table records 75,000 to 90,000 clones, around 77% of them present only once. The sequencing sample was made of PBMCs. Source of these receptors: a middle-aged man in good health and CMV-seronegative. CDR3s include the opening cysteine and the closing phenylalanine or tryptophan. D genes are given only for firm matches. Clone size is shown for a subset of rows, as once, few, many or a class of expanded clone.

cdr3_length j_call clone_size d_call v_call cdr3_aa cdr3_nt
12 TRBJ1-3 - - TRBV28 CASSLGRNTIYF TGTGCCAGCAGTTTGGGCCGGAACACCATATATTTT
14 TRBJ2-7 few - TRBV19 CASSILPSGGKQYF TGTGCCAGTAGTATCCTCCCCTCGGGGGGCAAGCAGTACTTC
15 TRBJ1-4 few - TRBV6-1 CASSQSAGSAEKLFF TGTGCCAGCAGCCAATCCGCCGGGTCAGCGGAAAAACTGTTTTTT
15 TRBJ2-1 - - TRBV4-3 CASSLQGGSYNEQFF TGCGCCAGCAGCCTACAGGGGGGGTCCTACAATGAGCAGTTCTTC
15 TRBJ1-5 - - TRBV28 CASSYRSYSNQPQHF TGTGCCAGCAGTTATAGAAGTTATAGCAATCAGCCCCAGCATTTT
13 TRBJ2-1 few TRBD1 TRBV6-1 CASRSDRDNEQFF TGTGCCAGCAGATCGGACAGGGACAATGAGCAGTTCTTC
14 TRBJ1-2 few TRBD1 TRBV6-1 CASSGWGQNYGYTF TGTGCCAGCAGCGGGTGGGGACAGAACTATGGCTACACCTTC
13 TRBJ2-7 - TRBD1 TRBV6-6 CASSSQGSYEQYF TGTGCCAGCAGCTCACAGGGGTCCTACGAGCAGTACTTC
16 TRBJ1-6 - TRBD1 TRBV5-1 CASSLVGRQGNSPLHF TGCGCCAGCAGCTTGGTCGGTCGACAGGGGAATTCACCCCTCCACTTT
13 TRBJ1-1 - - TRBV14 CASSAYEVQQAFF TGTGCCAGCAGCGCTTATGAGGTACAACAAGCTTTCTTT
16 TRBJ2-6 - TRBD2 TRBV5-1 CASSFSGGTGANVLTF TGCGCCAGCAGCTTTTCGGGGGGGACTGGGGCCAACGTCCTGACTTTC
16 TRBJ2-3 - - TRBV4-3 CASSQLQGLGTDTQYF TGCGCCAGCAGCCAACTTCAGGGTCTCGGCACAGATACGCAGTATTTT
15 TRBJ2-3 - TRBD1 TRBV9 CASSAWTGAGDTQYF TGTGCCAGCAGCGCGTGGACAGGGGCCGGGGATACGCAGTATTTT
16 TRBJ1-3 - - TRBV5-4 CASSPGGQGPGNTIYF TGTGCCAGCAGCCCGGGGGGGCAGGGACCTGGAAACACCATATATTTT
13 TRBJ2-3 - - TRBV9 CASSVGGADTQYF TGTGCCAGCAGCGTAGGAGGAGCAGATACGCAGTATTTT
16 TRBJ1-2 - TRBD1 TRBV7-9 CASSLIGGQGSYGYTF TGTGCCAGCAGCCTGATCGGGGGACAGGGCAGCTATGGCTACACCTTC
14 TRBJ2-5 - - TRBV29-1 CSVDLRGDQETQYF TGCAGCGTTGATCTAAGAGGTGACCAAGAGACCCAGTACTTC
13 TRBJ1-2 - - TRBV27 CASSYRQSYGYTF TGTGCCAGCAGTTATCGACAGAGCTATGGCTACACCTTC
13 TRBJ1-2 - - TRBV27 CASRLGLQGGYTF TGTGCCAGCAGGCTTGGGCTCCAGGGGGGCTACACCTTC
15 TRBJ1-6 once TRBD1 TRBV19 CASKTGGAYNSPLHF TGTGCCAGTAAAACAGGGGGCGCCTATAATTCACCCCTCCACTTT
14 TRBJ2-2 - - TRBV7-3 CASSFRSNTGELFF TGTGCCAGCAGCTTTCGTTCGAACACCGGGGAGCTGTTTTTT
15 TRBJ1-1 once TRBD1 TRBV19 CASTFGQGMGTEAFF TGTGCCAGTACCTTTGGACAGGGGATGGGCACTGAAGCTTTCTTT
15 TRBJ2-7 - - TRBV5-1 CASSLERGLKYEQYF TGCGCCAGCAGCTTGGAAAGGGGACTGAAGTACGAGCAGTACTTC
15 TRBJ1-2 - TRBD1 TRBV10-3 CAISVGQGGSYGYTF TGTGCCATCAGTGTGGGACAGGGAGGTTCCTATGGCTACACCTTC
13 TRBJ1-1 - - TRBV7-3 CASSSGMATEAFF TGTGCCAGCAGCTCAGGGATGGCCACTGAAGCTTTCTTT
14 TRBJ2-2 - TRBD1 TRBV5-1 CASRGQGFGGELFF TGCGCCAGCAGAGGACAGGGATTCGGCGGGGAGCTGTTTTTT
15 TRBJ2-3 - TRBD1 TRBV5-4 CASSSEGSGGDTQYF TGTGCCAGCAGCTCAGAAGGGTCAGGGGGAGATACGCAGTATTTT
15 TRBJ2-1 few - TRBV4-2 CASSQDLFPHFEQFF TGTGCCAGCAGCCAAGATTTATTCCCACATTTTGAGCAGTTCTTC
19 TRBJ2-3 - TRBD2 TRBV27 CASSSPPHPSGGSTDTQYF TGTGCCAGCAGTTCCCCACCTCACCCTAGCGGGGGTAGCACAGATACGCAGTATTTT
13 TRBJ2-7 few TRBD2 TRBV6-6 CASSYSGLLEQYF TGTGCCAGCAGTTACTCGGGACTACTCGAGCAGTACTTC
13 TRBJ2-5 - TRBD1 TRBV28 CASSKTGQTTQYF TGTGCCAGCAGTAAAACGGGACAGACGACCCAGTACTTC
14 TRBJ2-2 - - TRBV6-5 CASSETGNTGELFF TGTGCCAGCAGTGAAACCGGGAACACCGGGGAGCTGTTTTTT
17 TRBJ1-2 - TRBD1 TRBV5-6 CASSLDRGRTYNYGYTF TGTGCCAGCAGCTTGGACAGGGGGCGAACATATAACTATGGCTACACCTTC
16 TRBJ1-5 - - TRBV27 CASSLLGGGGNQPQHF TGTGCCAGCAGTTTATTGGGAGGGGGTGGCAATCAGCCCCAGCATTTT
14 TRBJ1-1 - - TRBV6-1 CASAARGQGVQAFF TGTGCCAGCGCCGCTCGGGGTCAAGGTGTACAAGCTTTCTTT
13 TRBJ1-1 - TRBD1 TRBV11-2 CASSFDRETEAFF TGTGCCAGCAGCTTCGACAGGGAGACTGAAGCTTTCTTT
17 TRBJ1-1 - - TRBV21-1 CASSNSGGAVLNTEAFF TGTGCCAGCAGCAATTCGGGGGGGGCGGTATTGAACACTGAAGCTTTCTTT
18 TRBJ1-1 - TRBD1 TRBV2 CASTVATGGYGMNTEAFF TGTGCCAGCACCGTTGCTACAGGGGGGTATGGAATGAACACTGAAGCTTTCTTT
15 TRBJ2-5 once TRBD2 TRBV12-5 CASGFSGGTQETQYF TGTGCTAGTGGTTTCTCCGGGGGGACTCAAGAGACCCAGTACTTC
13 TRBJ1-2 - - TRBV19 CASSLISLRGYTF TGTGCCAGTAGCCTTATCTCTTTACGGGGCTACACCTTC
14 TRBJ2-7 - - TRBV6-6 CASRPTASRYEQYF TGTGCCAGCAGACCTACCGCAAGCCGCTACGAGCAGTACTTC
13 TRBJ2-3 - - TRBV11-1 CASSLTVADTQYF TGTGCCAGCAGCTTAACGGTGGCAGATACGCAGTATTTT
16 TRBJ2-1 few TRBD2 TRBV9 CASSVVGSGGYNEQFF TGTGCCAGCAGCGTAGTTGGTAGCGGGGGTTACAATGAGCAGTTCTTC
17 TRBJ2-2 - - TRBV4-3 CASSQEGTGGLTGELFF TGCGCCAGCAGCCAAGAAGGAACGGGGGGCCTAACCGGGGAGCTGTTTTTT
13 TRBJ2-1 - - TRBV19 CASSINQGLEQFF TGTGCCAGTAGTATAAATCAGGGCCTTGAGCAGTTCTTC